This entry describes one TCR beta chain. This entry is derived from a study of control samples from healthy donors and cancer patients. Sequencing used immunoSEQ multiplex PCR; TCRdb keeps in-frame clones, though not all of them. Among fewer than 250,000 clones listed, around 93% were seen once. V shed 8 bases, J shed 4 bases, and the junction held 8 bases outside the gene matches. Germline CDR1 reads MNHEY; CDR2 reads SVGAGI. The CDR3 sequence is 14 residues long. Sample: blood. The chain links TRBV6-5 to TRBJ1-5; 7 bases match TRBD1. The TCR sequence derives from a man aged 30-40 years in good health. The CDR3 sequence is CASREQGVNQPQHF. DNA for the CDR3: TGTGCCAGCCGGGAGCAGGGGGTAAATCAGCCCCAGCATTTT.